The 6 T cell receptor beta chains listed next were all sequenced from one sample in a study of OX40 agonist ivuxolimab in advanced cancers. This table comes from immunoSEQ multiplex PCR, and its TCRdb copy is limited to in-frame clones, with some not included. The repertoire includes 66,000 or so clones, 87% of them detected once, and 2% to 2.5% sits in the top ten. This sample comprised CD4+ or CD8+ T cells sorted from blood, obtained in a trial of the OX40 agonist ivuxolimab. Receptor source: an adult with an advanced solid tumor such as melanoma, head and neck, liver or kidney cancer.

J is TRBJ2-4 and V is TRBV21-1; whether TRBD2, the table's D call, matches the DNA was not checked. TRBV21-1 is classified as a pseudogene. The CDR3 covers 17 residues. CDR3 amino acids: CASSKIRGGIAKNIQYF. The CDR3 bases are TGTGCCAGCAGCAAAATCCGCGGGGGAATAGCCAAAAACATTCAGTACTTC.

The chain employs TRBV5-1 and TRBJ2-7; 7 nucleotides match TRBD1. V lost 2 bases and J lost 0; bases outside the gene matches: 2. The CDR3 sequence is 14 residues long. Germline CDR1 SGHRS, CDR2 YFSETQ. CDR3: CASSLGGGSYEQYF. The CDR3 nucleotides are TGCGCCAGCAGCTTAGGGGGCGGCTCCTACGAGCAGTACTTC. The full variable domain, with the rest looked up from reference TRBV5-1 and TRBJ2-7, is KAGVTQTPRYLIKTRGQQVTLSCSPISGHRSVSWYQQTPGQGLQFLFEYFSETQRNKGNFPGRFSGRQFSNSRSEMNVSTLELGDSALYLCASSLGGGSYEQYFGPGTRLTVT.

This chain links TRBV6-1 with TRBJ1-6, with 8 bases fitting TRBD1. Trimming cost V 6 bases and J 8 bases; bases outside gene matches: 9. Germline V gene lookup returns CDR1 MNHNS and CDR2 SASEGT. This CDR3 is 15 amino acids long. The DNA of the CDR3 is TGTGCCAGCAGGCCGACAGGGGAGGTGGATTCACCCCTCCACTTT. Its protein is CASRPTGEVDSPLHF.

V and J are TRBV2 and TRBJ1-3; 7 positions match TRBD1. Germline lookup yields CDR1 SNHLY and CDR2 FYNNEI. Germline trimming cut 6 bases from V and 2 bases from J; bases unmatched to any gene: 7. The CDR3 extends over 15 amino acids. CDR3 amino acids: CASREPGTAGNTIYF. The CDR3 bases are TGTGCCAGCAGGGAGCCCGGGACAGCTGGAAACACCATATATTTT.

The genes are TRBV7-7 and TRBJ2-5; a possible D gene is TRBD2 (5 bases). There are 13 residues in the CDR3. Trimming removed 3 bases at V and 5 bases at J, with 10 bases between. Germline V gives CDR1 SSHAT, CDR2 FNYEAQ (reference sequence). The CDR3 loop is CASSFGVRETQYF. The DNA for the CDR3 is TGTGCCAGCAGCTTCGGGGTACGGGAGACCCAGTACTTC. Drawing the rest from reference TRBV7-7 and TRBJ2-5, the complete variable domain is GAGVSQSPRYKVTKRGQDVTLRCDPISSHATLYWYQQALGQGPEFLTYFNYEAQPDKSGLPSDRFSAERPEGSISTLTIQRTEQRDSAMYRCASSFGVRETQYFGPGTRLLVL.

The gene calls are TRBV7-4 and TRBJ1-5; no definite D call. Trimming removed 6 bases at V and 10 bases at J, with 19 bases between. The CDR3 length is 14 residues. Germline assignment: CDR1 SGHVT and CDR2 SQSDAQ. CDR3 sequence: CASSFPIWGVPQHF. Written as DNA, the CDR3 is TGTGCCAGCAGTTTTCCAATTTGGGGAGTTCCCCAGCATTTT.